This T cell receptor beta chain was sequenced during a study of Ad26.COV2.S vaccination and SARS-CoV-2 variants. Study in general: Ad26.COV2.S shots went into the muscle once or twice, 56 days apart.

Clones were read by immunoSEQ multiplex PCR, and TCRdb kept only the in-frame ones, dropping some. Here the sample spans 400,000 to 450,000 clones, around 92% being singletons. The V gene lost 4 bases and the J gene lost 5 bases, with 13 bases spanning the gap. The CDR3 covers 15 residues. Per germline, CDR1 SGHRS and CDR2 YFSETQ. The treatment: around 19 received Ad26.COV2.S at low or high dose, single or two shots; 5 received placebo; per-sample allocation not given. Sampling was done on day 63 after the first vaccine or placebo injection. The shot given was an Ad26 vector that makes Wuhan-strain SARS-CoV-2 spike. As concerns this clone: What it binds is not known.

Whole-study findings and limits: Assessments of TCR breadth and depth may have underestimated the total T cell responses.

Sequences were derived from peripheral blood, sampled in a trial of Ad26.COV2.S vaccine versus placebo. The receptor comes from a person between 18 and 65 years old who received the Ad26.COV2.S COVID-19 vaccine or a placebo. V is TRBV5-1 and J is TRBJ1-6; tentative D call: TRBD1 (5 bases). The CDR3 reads CASSEAGRNNSPLHF. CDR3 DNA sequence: TGCGCCAGCAGCGAGGCGGGACGGAATAATTCACCCCTCCACTTT. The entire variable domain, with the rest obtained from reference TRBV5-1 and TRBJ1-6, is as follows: KAGVTQTPRYLIKTRGQQVTLSCSPISGHRSVSWYQQTPGQGLQFLFEYFSETQRNKGNFPGRFSGRQFSNSRSEMNVSTLELGDSALYLCASSEAGRNNSPLHFGNGTRLTVT.